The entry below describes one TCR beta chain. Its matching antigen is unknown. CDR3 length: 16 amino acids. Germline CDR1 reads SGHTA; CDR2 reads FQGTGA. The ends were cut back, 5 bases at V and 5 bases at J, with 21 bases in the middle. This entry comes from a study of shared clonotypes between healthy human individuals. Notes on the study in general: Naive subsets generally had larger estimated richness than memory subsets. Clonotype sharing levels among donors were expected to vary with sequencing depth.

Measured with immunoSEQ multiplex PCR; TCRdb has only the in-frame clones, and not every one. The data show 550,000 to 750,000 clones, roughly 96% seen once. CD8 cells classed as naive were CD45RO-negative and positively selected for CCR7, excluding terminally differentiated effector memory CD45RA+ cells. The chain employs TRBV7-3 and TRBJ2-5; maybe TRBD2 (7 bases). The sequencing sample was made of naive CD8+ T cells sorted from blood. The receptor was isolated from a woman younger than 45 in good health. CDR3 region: CASSPGYGGLGETQYF. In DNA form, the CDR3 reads TGTGCCAGCAGCCCCGGGTACGGGGGGCTGGGGGAGACCCAGTACTTC.